The clone carrying this T cell receptor beta chain showed up many times. The data were obtained in a study of T cells in Graves' hyperthyroidism and ophthalmopathy. Clinicians diagnosed patients from clinical symptoms, serum thyroxine and TRAb, thyroid ultrasound and orbital computed tomography. TCR beta CDR3 sequences were amplified from RNA transcripts. Carried out on the TCR CDR3, a first-round RT-PCR used the HTBI primer set. TCRdb redid the calling of the multiplex PCR reads with MiXCR, one entry per CDR3 protein. The table records 300,000 to 450,000 distinct CDR3 sequences, approximately 17% of them present only once. The germline V gene encodes CDR1 DFQATT and CDR2 SNEGSKA (reference sequence). J gave up 7 bases and V 6 bases, and 25 bases lay outside the gene matches. This CDR3 spans 18 amino acids.

Sequences were obtained from blood. This TCR was recovered from a woman in her twenties or thirties with Graves' hyperthyroidism that later progressed to Graves' ophthalmopathy. The chain combines TRBV20-1 with TRBJ1-1, with 8 bases identical to TRBD1. CDR3 nucleotide sequence: TGCAGTGCCAATACCCGGCCCGGGACAGGCCCCTGGGAGCTTGAAGCTTTCTTT. It translates to CSANTRPGTGPWELEAFF.